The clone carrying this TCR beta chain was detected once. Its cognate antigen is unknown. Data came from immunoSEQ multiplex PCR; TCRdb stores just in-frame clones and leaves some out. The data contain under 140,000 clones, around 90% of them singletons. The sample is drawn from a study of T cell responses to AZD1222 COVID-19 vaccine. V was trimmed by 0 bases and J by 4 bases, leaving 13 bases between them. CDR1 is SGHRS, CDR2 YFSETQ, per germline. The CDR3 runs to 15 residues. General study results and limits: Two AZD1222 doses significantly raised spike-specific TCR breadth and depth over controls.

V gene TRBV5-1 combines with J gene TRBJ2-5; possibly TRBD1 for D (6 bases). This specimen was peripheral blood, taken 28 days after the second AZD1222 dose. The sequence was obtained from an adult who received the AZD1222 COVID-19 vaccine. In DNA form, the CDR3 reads TGCGCCAGCAGCTTGGAAGGGGGACATCGAGAGACCCAGTACTTC. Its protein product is CASSLEGGHRETQYF.